This T cell receptor (beta chain) was sequenced during a study of PD-1 blockade in classical Hodgkin lymphoma. On the study more broadly: Patients were administered nivolumab (3 mg/kg intravenously) every 2 weeks. Study-wide results and caveats: Complete responders showed a baseline diversity that resembled the diversity of newly diagnosed patients. Although disease activity or prior therapy may be involved, causes of the repertoire differences remain undefined.

This CDR3 has 16 residues. V shed 5 bases, J shed 8 bases, and the junction held 13 bases outside the gene matches. Germline CDR1 MNHEY, CDR2 SMNVEV (reference sequence). With no exception, relapse followed autologous stem cell transplantation in all patients, and brentuximab vedotin exposure varied. Some clones are missing from TCRdb's copy, which holds only in-frame ones; the method was immunoSEQ multiplex PCR. Of about 110,000 clones detected, roughly 87% appear once; the ten largest clones hold just under 20%. Concerning this clone: Its specificity is unknown.

The receptor was derived from a human donor with classical Hodgkin lymphoma. The sample was peripheral blood mononuclear cells (PBMCs), taken before the second cycle of nivolumab. The V call is TRBV27, the J call TRBJ1-2, with TRBD1 matching 11 bases. Here the CDR3 reads CASSGSYGQGAEGYTF. CDR3 bases: TGTGCCAGCAGTGGATCCTACGGACAGGGGGCGGAGGGCTACACCTTC.